This is a list of T cell receptor beta chains from one sample in a study of OX40 agonist ivuxolimab in advanced cancers. Clones were read by immunoSEQ multiplex PCR, and TCRdb kept only the in-frame ones, dropping some. This table has 80,000 or so clones, 85% to 95% appearing once. Material: CD4+ or CD8+ T cells sorted from blood, obtained in a trial of the OX40 agonist ivuxolimab. These receptors came from an adult with an advanced solid tumor such as melanoma, head and neck, liver or kidney cancer. The CDR3 runs from the conserved cysteine through the conserved F or W. D genes are given only for firm matches. Not every row has a clone size; where given, it reads once, few, many or a size class.

clone_size j_call v_call d_call cdr3_aa cdr3_nt
NA TRBJ2-7 TRBV7-8 TRBD1 CASSSGQGTAYEQYF TGTGCCAGCAGTTCGGGACAGGGGACAGCCTACGAGCAGTACTTC
NA TRBJ2-3 TRBV5-1 NA CASSLMDQGDTQYF TGCGCCAGCAGCTTGATGGACCAGGGGGATACGCAGTATTTT
NA TRBJ2-1 TRBV5-1 TRBD2 CASSLLGGTSGYSYNEQFF TGCGCCAGCAGCTTGTTGGGGGGGACTAGCGGATACTCCTACAATGAGCAGTTCTTC
NA TRBJ1-1 TRBV6-5 NA CASLTGSGEAFF TGTGCCAGCCTTACAGGGTCCGGTGAAGCTTTCTTT
NA TRBJ1-1 TRBV5-1 NA CASSPQGSGTEAFF TGCGCCAGCAGCCCCCAGGGGAGTGGCACTGAAGCTTTCTTT
once TRBJ2-3 TRBV7-3 NA CASSLTRDTQYF TGTGCCAGCAGCTTAACCCGGGATACGCAGTATTTT
NA TRBJ2-5 TRBV6-5 TRBD2 CASNARPSGGETQYF TGTGCCAGCAACGCGCGGCCTAGCGGGGGGGAGACCCAGTACTTC
once TRBJ2-2 TRBV11-3 NA CASSLDPQGGTGELFF TGTGCCAGCAGCTTAGATCCCCAGGGCGGCACCGGGGAGCTGTTTTTT
NA TRBJ2-5 TRBV30 NA CAWTLTGSATQYF TGTGCCTGGACTCTGACAGGCTCGGCGACCCAGTACTTC
once TRBJ2-2 TRBV2 NA CASSSPGTANTGELFF TGTGCCAGCAGTTCGCCAGGGACCGCGAACACCGGGGAGCTGTTTTTT
once TRBJ2-1 TRBV2 NA CASSGQRVTYNEQFF TGTGCCAGCAGTGGGCAAAGGGTCACCTACAATGAGCAGTTCTTC
NA TRBJ1-1 TRBV7-3 NA CASKGMILNTEAFF TGTGCCAGCAAGGGCATGATTTTGAACACTGAAGCTTTCTTT
NA TRBJ1-2 TRBV6-4 NA CASSHNGGYTF TGTGCCAGCAGCCACAACGGGGGCTACACCTTC
NA TRBJ1-3 TRBV21-1 NA CASSFDRNSSGNTIYF TGTGCCAGCAGCTTTGACAGGAACAGCTCTGGAAACACCATATATTTT
NA TRBJ2-5 TRBV7-9 NA CASSLAQETQYF TGTGCCAGCAGCTTAGCTCAAGAGACCCAGTACTTC
NA TRBJ2-2 TRBV19 NA CASSIDGVTGELFF TGTGCCAGTAGTATTGATGGGGTCACCGGGGAGCTGTTTTTT
once TRBJ2-1 TRBV18 NA CASSPRRGDNEQFF TGTGCCAGCTCCCCTCGGCGGGGTGACAATGAGCAGTTCTTC
NA TRBJ1-2 TRBV29-1 NA CSVEWTLSYGYTF TGCAGCGTTGAATGGACACTCAGCTATGGCTACACCTTC
NA TRBJ1-5 TRBV5-6 NA CASSLSAGSGDNQPQHF TGTGCCAGCAGCTTGTCCGCGGGGAGCGGGGACAATCAGCCCCAGCATTTT
NA TRBJ2-2 TRBV5-1 TRBD2 CASSLAILAGGPGTGELFF TGCGCCAGCAGCTTGGCCATCCTAGCGGGAGGGCCGGGCACCGGGGAGCTGTTTTTT
NA TRBJ2-6 TRBV6-5 TRBD1 CASSDRAGANVLTF TGTGCCAGCAGCGACAGGGCTGGGGCCAACGTCCTGACTTTC
NA TRBJ2-7 TRBV28 NA CATSIGGGDEQYF TGTGCCACCTCTATTGGGGGCGGCGACGAGCAGTACTTC
NA TRBJ2-7 TRBV27 NA CASSHDRRPSYEQYF TGTGCCAGCAGCCATGACAGGCGCCCTTCCTACGAGCAGTACTTC
NA TRBJ2-5 TRBV27 TRBD1 CASSPLFGTAATQYF TGTGCCAGCAGTCCCTTATTTGGGACAGCAGCGACCCAGTACTTC
NA TRBJ2-3 TRBV7-9 NA CASTQRATDTQYF TGTGCCAGCACCCAAAGAGCCACAGATACGCAGTATTTT
NA TRBJ2-2 TRBV27 TRBD1 CASSSPDRMNTGELFF TGTGCCAGCAGTTCCCCGGACAGGATGAACACCGGGGAGCTGTTTTTT
once TRBJ2-5 TRBV28 TRBD1 CASRSGGVETQYF TGTGCCAGCAGGTCAGGGGGTGTGGAGACCCAGTACTTC
NA TRBJ1-1 TRBV6-5 NA CASRIHGDTEAFF TGTGCCAGCAGAATACACGGGGATACTGAAGCTTTCTTT
NA TRBJ2-1 TRBV6-6 NA CASSRSSGDYNEQFF TGTGCCAGCAGTCGCTCGTCGGGGGATTACAATGAGCAGTTCTTC